This section outlines one TCR beta chain sequence together with its context. V lost 7 bases and J 4 bases, leaving 19 bases between the germline ends. Per germline, CDR1 LNHDA and CDR2 SQIVND (reference sequence). CDR3 length: 16 amino acids. Amplification of TCR beta used genomic DNA extracted from peripheral blood. Rearranged V-D-J TRB sequences were amplified with a mixed TRB-A/B primer pool. TCRdb recomputed calls from the multiplex PCR reads with MiXCR, one row per CDR3 protein. Of approximately 1,400 distinct CDR3 sequences listed, around 33% were seen once; the top ten hold about 10%. The sample is drawn from a study of T cell repertoires in aging, cancer and after chemotherapy.

The TCR comes from a human donor with a solid tumor. This chain connects TRBV19 to TRBJ2-2, with D maybe TRBD1 (5 bases). Sequencing was performed on blood. This CDR3 reads CASTHRLGRFTGELFF. The CDR3 DNA follows: TGTGCCAGTACCCATCGGTTGGGGCGATTCACCGGGGAGCTGTTTTTT.